This T cell receptor beta chain was captured by sequencing in a study of shared clonotypes between healthy human individuals. V lost 5 bases to trimming and J lost 4 bases; unmatched junction nucleotides: 7. This CDR3 has 15 amino acids. CDR1 PRHDT and CDR2 FYEKMQ come from the germline V gene (reference sequence). The table came from immunoSEQ multiplex PCR; TCRdb's copy has only in-frame clones and leaves some out. The sample lists roughly 2.5 million clones, more than 90% seen once, with over 0.12% in the top ten. It was into CD45RA+ naive and CD45RA-negative memory subsets that the CD4+ cells were split.

The source material was naive CD4+ T cells sorted from blood. The subset denotes: CD45RA+ positively selected. This TCR was recovered from a man between 18 and 29 years old in good health. The rearrangement links TRBV13 to TRBJ2-7, with 11 positions matching TRBD1. The CDR3 DNA follows: TGTGCCAGCAGCCGAACGGGACAGGGGGGTTACGAGCAGTACTTC. The encoded protein is CASSRTGQGGYEQYF.